The clone carrying this TCR beta chain was seen only a few times. The data were obtained in a study of control samples from healthy donors and cancer patients. CDR3 length: 15 residues. The ends were cut back, 4 bases at V and 0 bases at J, with 13 bases in the middle. Germline lookup yields CDR1 SNHLY and CDR2 FYNNEI. Here immunoSEQ multiplex PCR was the method, and the copy in TCRdb shows in-frame clones only, minus some. The sample includes around 76,000 clones, 89% of them seen just once. This receptor was obtained from a woman between 45 and 60 years old with colorectal cancer. The sequenced sample consisted of PBMCs. The chain couples TRBV2 to TRBJ2-7; tentative D call: TRBD1 (5 bases). Here the CDR3 reads CASSGLQVSSYEQYV. The CDR3, as DNA: TGTGCCAGCAGTGGATTACAGGTTAGCTCCTACGAGCAGTACGTC.